This T cell receptor (beta chain) was obtained from a study of CD8+ T cells in alopecia areata. Stated treatment: oral pan-JAK inhibitor, 5-10 mg twice daily. The CDR3 spans 14 residues. The V segment lost 0 bases and the J segment 6 bases; nucleotides outside the gene matches: 6. CDR1 and CDR2 (germline): SGHDT, YYEEEE. Following RNA extraction, reverse transcription yielded cDNA that acted as the sequencing template. This table comes from immunoSEQ multiplex PCR, and its TCRdb copy is limited to in-frame clones, with some not included. The table has under 200,000 clones, approximately 60% seen once. This clone was seen more than once but under ten times.

This sequence joins TRBV5-6 and TRBJ2-7; 7 bases are a match to TRBD1. The TCR was taken from a human donor with alopecia areata. Specimen: CD4+ T cells sorted from blood, collected at week 24, from a patient treated with tofacitinib. The CDR3 loop reads CASSLEQGWVEQYF. Here the CDR3 DNA reads TGTGCCAGCAGCTTGGAACAGGGGTGGGTCGAGCAGTACTTC.